This entry describes one T cell receptor beta chain. The specificity of this receptor is unknown. The junction differs from germline at one of its ends, possibly a read error. CDR3 length: 15 amino acids, cysteine to phenylalanine. Only the CDR3 portion is preserved as DNA: 45 bases, with reading frame beginning at the first base. CDR1 KGHDR and CDR2 SFDVKD are derived from the germline V gene. The source of the sample is a study of tumor-infiltrating lymphocytes in primary liver carcinoma (dated by TCRdb to 2016 to 2017). Background for the entire study: Between November 2015 and March 2016, a few patients in China with histopathologically diagnosed primary liver carcinoma had surgical resection. Each sample produced roughly 3.65 to 7.13 million productive TCRbeta reads, and read depth showed no significant difference between tissue types. Across five regions of each liver tumor, along with adjacent normal tissue and blood, the study brought together TCRbeta repertoire sequencing, expression microarrays and whole-exome sequencing. The five patients had tumors staged T1-T3 N0M0, with maximum diameters ranging from roughly 4.2 to 10 cm. TCRbeta repertoire sequencing covered about 35 specimens from 5 patients: 25 or so tumor regions, 5 adjacent noncancerous liver tissues and 5 peripheral blood samples. High reproducibility was observed for the technical replicate repertoires, with mean shared-clone rates near 0.89 and correlation coefficients above 0.95. The five patients, three men and two women aged 30 to 69 years, had hepatocellular carcinoma (four) or combined HCC and intrahepatic cholangiocarcinoma (one). The investigation overall reported the following: Because only the TCR beta chain was sequenced and unpaired alpha chains were not captured, true repertoire diversity is likely underestimated. The top 250 clones made up a significantly larger repertoire fraction in tumors than in blood (p = 0.039). Only four or five patients were included in the study, and the authors note that the findings should be validated in a larger study. Repertoire overlap was higher between tumor regions (mean about 35%) than tumor-adjacent (17%) or tumor-blood (approximately 14%) pairs, consistent with antigen-driven expansion. Bulk unsorted samples precluded comparing CD4+ and CD8+ T cell repertoires.

Blood RNA was extracted from unsorted whole blood with TRIzol reagent; germline DNA came from the DNeasy Blood & Tissue kit. Chronic HBV infection was present in the patients, and the patients were treatment-naive at sampling. Roughly 4 milliliters of peripheral blood were collected into K2EDTA tubes before surgery. Using a constant-region primer and ProtoScript II reverse transcriptase, TCRbeta-specific cDNA was reverse-transcribed from about 460 ng total RNA. Three nested multiplex PCR rounds, following a slightly modified ARM-PCR procedure, were used to build the TCRbeta libraries. Each of the first two PCR rounds ran for approximately 10 cycles and used multiplex TRBV1-TRBV30 forward primers together with a Cbeta reverse primer. Sample barcodes and Illumina adapters were added in a final 25-cycle PCR using Deep VentR polymerase. Before sequencing, amplicons of 200-500 bp were gel-purified using a QIAquick gel extraction kit. An Illumina HiSeq 2500 was used to sequence the TCRbeta amplicons with 250-bp paired-end reads. From the authors' description of their analysis: Reads were quality-trimmed with Trimmomatic v0.33, and paired reads were merged with FLASH v1.2.11 to recover full CDR3 sequences. V, D and J germline segments were assigned to the rearranged TCRbeta sequences by MiGEC v1.2.1b. VDJtools v1.0.0 computed clonotype statistics and Shannon-Wiener diversity indices. To reduce sampling bias, subsequent analyses other than the diversity analysis used only the 250 most abundant clonotypes in each sample. Starting from the raw public reads, TCRdb applied fastp trimming at Q25, assembled clones with MiXCR and retained in-frame beta chains. Rows are unified per CDR3 protein, each entry keeping the most common DNA and genes. None of the V and J calls come from the authors' own analysis; TCRdb made them. The sample table records about 310,000 distinct CDR3 sequences; almost 60% of these occur just once. Over 15% of the sample comes from the top ten.

Recombination joined TRBV24-1 with TRBJ2-3, with TRBD2 identical over 8 junction bases. The sequence derives from a woman in her 30s with primary liver carcinoma and hepatitis B virus infection. The sample taken for sequencing was peripheral blood. This receptor carries the CDR3 CATSDPTTSVDTQYF. The sequence in DNA is TGTGCCACTAGTGATCCTACGACTAGCGTCGATACGCAGTATTTT.